This TCR beta chain came from a study of blood T cell repertoires in COVID-19. About the study: There were acute and convalescent COVID-19 samples, and they came from the United States, Italy and Spain. T cells, B-cell-depleted T cells, or PBMCs supplied cDNA or gDNA.

In the source study's methods: Nucleated cell number was recorded as an estimate derived from reference gene primer amplification. Method: immunoSEQ multiplex PCR; TCRdb's copy keeps in-frame clones and lacks some. The D gene and trimming were derived from the DNA, and the V and J assignments and clone size from that table. This sample has roughly 150,000 clones, with roughly 80% found just once. The germline V gene encodes CDR1 SGHVS and CDR2 FQNEAQ. The CDR3 runs 16 residues. V lost 5 bases and J lost 1; bases outside the gene matches: 5. Sequencing input: peripheral blood. This clonotype was obtained from a woman older than 75 with acute or convalescent COVID-19. The rearrangement uses TRBV7-8 and TRBJ2-3; 11 nucleotides match TRBD2. CDR3: CASSREGLAGTDTQYF. CDR3 sequence (DNA): TGTGCCAGCAGCCGAGAGGGACTAGCGGGCACAGATACGCAGTATTTT.